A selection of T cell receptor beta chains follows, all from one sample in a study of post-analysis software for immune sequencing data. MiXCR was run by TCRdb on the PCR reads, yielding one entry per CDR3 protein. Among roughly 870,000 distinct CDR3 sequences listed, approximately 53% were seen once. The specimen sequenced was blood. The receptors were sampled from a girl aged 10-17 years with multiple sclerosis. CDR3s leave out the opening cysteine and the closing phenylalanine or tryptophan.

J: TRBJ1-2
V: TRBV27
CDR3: ASSLSHPNYGYT

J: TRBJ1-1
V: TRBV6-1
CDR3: ATRQHPNTEAF

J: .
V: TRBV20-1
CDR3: SAKDGGGPDDEQY

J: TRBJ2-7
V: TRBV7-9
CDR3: ASSPRLGQGEQY

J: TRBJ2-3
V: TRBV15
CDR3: ATSRETLTGSRADTQY

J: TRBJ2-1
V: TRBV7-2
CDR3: ASSQIAGGGVRELGEQF

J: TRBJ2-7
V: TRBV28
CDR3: ASSFGGGTSYEQY

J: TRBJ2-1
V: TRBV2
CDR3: ASSEQQGGNEQF

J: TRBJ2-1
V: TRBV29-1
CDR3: SVWNGDNEQF

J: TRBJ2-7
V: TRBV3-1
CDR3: ASSSTMSTYEQY

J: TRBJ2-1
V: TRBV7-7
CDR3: ASSPFGGGGDNEQF

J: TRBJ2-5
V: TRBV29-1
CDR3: SGRTGGAETQY

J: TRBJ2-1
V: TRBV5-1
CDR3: ASSLDRGHEQF

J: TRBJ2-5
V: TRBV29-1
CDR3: SVERGQGETQY

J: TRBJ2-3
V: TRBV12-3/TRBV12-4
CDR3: ASSWGGPVNPDTQY

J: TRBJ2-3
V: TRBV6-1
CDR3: ASTSGGPHADTQY

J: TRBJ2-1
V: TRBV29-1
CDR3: SVGVAGGSYNGQF

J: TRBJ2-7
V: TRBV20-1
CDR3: SGVGGYEQY

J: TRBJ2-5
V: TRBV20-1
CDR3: SAAPGLATQETQY

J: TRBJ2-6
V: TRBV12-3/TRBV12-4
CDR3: ASIRQAVSGANVLT

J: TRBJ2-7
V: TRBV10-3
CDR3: AISERLIAGSYEQY

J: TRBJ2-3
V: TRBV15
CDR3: ATSNLAGAGDTQY

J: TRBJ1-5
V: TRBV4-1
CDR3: ASSQDQGNQPQH

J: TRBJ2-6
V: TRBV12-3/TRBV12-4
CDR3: ASSSGSLPGANVLT

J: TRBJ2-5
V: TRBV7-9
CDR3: ASSSVLEWETQY

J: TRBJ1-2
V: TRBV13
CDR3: ASSFGLNGYT

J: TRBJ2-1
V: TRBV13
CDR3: ASSFDGGFSYNEQF

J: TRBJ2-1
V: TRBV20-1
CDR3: SARDLGLARSEQF

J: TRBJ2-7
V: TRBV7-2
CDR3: ASSVAGLAGAYEQY

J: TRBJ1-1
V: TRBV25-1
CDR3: ASSEAGYGTEAF

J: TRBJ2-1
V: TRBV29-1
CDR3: SIATGGENEQF

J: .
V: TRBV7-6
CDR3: ASSPQREGSYEQY

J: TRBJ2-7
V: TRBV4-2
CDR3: ASSQDDAAGGLFSSYEQY

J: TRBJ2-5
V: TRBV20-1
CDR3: SAGRQGLETQY

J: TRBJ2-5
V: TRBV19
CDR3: ASSISQETQY

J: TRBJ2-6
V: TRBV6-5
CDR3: ASTRALSGANVLT

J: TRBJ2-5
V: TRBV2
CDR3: ASSTGGTVETQY

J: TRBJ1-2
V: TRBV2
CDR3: ASRETGGNYGYT

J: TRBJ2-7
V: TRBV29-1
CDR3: SVSVGRDEQY

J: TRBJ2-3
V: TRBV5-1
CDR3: ASSSRLTSGGADTQY

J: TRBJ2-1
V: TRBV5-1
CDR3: ASSARDRGFNEQF